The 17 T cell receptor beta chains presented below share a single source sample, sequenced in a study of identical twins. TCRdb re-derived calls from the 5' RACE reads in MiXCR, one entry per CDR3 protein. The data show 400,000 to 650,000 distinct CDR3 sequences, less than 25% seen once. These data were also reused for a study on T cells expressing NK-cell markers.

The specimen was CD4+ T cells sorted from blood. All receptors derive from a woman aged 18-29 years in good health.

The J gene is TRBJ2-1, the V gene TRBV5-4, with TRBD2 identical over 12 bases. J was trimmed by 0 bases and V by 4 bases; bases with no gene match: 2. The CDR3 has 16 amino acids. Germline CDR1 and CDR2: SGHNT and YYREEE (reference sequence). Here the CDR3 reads CASSTSGGSSYNEQFF. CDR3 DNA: TGTGCCAGCAGCACTAGCGGGGGGAGCTCCTACAATGAGCAGTTCTTC.

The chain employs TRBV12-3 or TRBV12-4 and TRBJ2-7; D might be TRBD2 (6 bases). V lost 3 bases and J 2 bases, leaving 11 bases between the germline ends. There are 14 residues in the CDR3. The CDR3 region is CASSLVTGAYEQYF. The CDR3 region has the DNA TGTGCCAGCAGTTTGGTAACGGGGGCCTACGAGCAGTACTTC.

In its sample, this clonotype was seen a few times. The CDR3 sequence: CSAQTSGSHTSYEQYF. The CDR3 region has the DNA TGCAGTGCTCAGACTAGCGGGAGTCACACCTCCTACGAGCAGTACTTC. The J gene is TRBJ2-7, the V gene TRBV20-1; 12 bases agree with TRBD2. J was trimmed by 0 bases and V by 5 bases; bases with no gene match: 8. The CDR3 is 16 residues long. Germline CDR1 and CDR2: DFQATT and SNEGSKA (reference sequence).

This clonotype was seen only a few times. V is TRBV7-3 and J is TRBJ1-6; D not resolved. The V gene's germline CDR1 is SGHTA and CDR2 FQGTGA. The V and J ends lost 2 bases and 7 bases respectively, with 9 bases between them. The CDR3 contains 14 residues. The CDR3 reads CASSLSAGNSPLHF. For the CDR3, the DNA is TGTGCCAGCAGCTTATCTGCCGGGAATTCACCCCTCCACTTT.

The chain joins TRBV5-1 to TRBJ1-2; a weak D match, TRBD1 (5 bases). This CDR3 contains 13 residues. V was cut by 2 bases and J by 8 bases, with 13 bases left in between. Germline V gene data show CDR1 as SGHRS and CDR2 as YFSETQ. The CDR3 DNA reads TGCGCCAGCAGCTTAGACAGAGCATGGGGCTACACCTTC. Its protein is CASSLDRAWGYTF.

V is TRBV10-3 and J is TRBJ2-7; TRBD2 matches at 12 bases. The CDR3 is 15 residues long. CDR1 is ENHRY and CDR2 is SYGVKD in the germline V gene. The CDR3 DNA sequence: TGTGCGATCGGTATACTAGCGGGAGGCGGTTACGAGCAGTACTTC. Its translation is CAIGILAGGGYEQYF.

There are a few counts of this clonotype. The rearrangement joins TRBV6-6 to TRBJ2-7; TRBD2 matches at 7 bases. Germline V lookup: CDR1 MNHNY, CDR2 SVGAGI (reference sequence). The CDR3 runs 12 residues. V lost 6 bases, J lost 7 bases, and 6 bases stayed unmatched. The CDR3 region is CASSNSGVEQYF. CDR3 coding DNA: TGTGCCAGCAGCAACAGCGGGGTTGAGCAGTACTTC.

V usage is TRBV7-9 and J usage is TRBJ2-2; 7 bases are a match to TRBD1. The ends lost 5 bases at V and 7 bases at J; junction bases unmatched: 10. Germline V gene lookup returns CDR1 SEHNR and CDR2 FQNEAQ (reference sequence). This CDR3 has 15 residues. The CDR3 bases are TGTGCCAGCAGCACCCGACAGGGAAAGGGCGGGGAGCTGTTTTTT. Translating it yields CASSTRQGKGGELFF.

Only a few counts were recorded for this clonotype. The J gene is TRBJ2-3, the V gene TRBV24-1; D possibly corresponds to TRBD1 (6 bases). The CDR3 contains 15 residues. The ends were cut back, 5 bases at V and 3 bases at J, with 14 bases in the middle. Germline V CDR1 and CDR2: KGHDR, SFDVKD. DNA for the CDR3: TGTGCCACCAGTGGAGGCAGGGGTGAAACAGATACGCAGTATTTT. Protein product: CATSGGRGETDTQYF.

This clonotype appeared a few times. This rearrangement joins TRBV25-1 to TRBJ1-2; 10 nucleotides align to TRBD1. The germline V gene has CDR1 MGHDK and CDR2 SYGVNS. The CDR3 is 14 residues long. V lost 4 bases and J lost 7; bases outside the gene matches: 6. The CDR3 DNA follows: TGTGCCAGCAGTGCTGGGACAGGGGTTCGTGGCTACACCTTC. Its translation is CASSAGTGVRGYTF.

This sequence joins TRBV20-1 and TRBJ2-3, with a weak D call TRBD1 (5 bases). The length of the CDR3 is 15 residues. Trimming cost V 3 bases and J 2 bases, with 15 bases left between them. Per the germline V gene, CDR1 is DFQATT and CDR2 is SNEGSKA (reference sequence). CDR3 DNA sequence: TGCAGTGCTAGGCTCGTCCCAGGGCCCACAGATACGCAGTATTTT. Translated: CSARLVPGPTDTQYF.

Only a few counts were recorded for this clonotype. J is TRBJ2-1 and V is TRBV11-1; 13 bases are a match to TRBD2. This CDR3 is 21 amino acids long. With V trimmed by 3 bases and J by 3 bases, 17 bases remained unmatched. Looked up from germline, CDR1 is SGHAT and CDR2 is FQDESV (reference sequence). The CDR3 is CASSFPVLPRLAGGHYNEQFF. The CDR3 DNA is TGTGCCAGCAGCTTTCCGGTGCTCCCTCGACTAGCGGGAGGCCACTACAATGAGCAGTTCTTC.

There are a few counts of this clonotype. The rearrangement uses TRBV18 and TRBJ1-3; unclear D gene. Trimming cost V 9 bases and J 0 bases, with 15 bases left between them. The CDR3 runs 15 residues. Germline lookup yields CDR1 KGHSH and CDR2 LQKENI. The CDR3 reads CASLSVAGSGNTIYF. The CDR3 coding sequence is TGTGCCAGTCTCTCCGTCGCGGGCTCTGGAAACACCATATATTTT.

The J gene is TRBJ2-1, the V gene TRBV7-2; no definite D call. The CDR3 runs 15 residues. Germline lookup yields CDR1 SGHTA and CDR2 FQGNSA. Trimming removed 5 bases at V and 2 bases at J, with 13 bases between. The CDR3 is CASSHREIPYNEQFF. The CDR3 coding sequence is TGTGCCAGCAGCCACAGAGAAATCCCCTACAATGAGCAGTTCTTC.

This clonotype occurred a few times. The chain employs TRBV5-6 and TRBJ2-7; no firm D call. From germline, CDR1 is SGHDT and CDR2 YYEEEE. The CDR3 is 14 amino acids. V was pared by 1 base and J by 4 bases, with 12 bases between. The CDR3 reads CASSLIYRRYEQYF. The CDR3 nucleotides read TGTGCCAGCAGCTTGATTTACCGAAGGTACGAGCAGTACTTC.

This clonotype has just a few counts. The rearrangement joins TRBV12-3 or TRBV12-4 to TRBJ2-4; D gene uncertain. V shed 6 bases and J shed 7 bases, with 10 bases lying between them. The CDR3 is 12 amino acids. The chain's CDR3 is CASSWQSNIQYF. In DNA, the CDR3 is TGTGCCAGCAGCTGGCAGTCGAACATTCAGTACTTC.

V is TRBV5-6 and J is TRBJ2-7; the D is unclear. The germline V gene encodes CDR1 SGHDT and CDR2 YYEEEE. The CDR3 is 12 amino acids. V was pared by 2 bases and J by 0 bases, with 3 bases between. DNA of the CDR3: TGTGCCAGCAGCTTCCTCTCCTACGAGCAGTACTTC. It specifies CASSFLSYEQYF.